Listed below are T cell receptor beta chains from one sample, sequenced in a study of Tregs in tolerant kidney transplant recipients. The repertoire was sequenced with immunoSEQ multiplex PCR; TCRdb's copy has only in-frame clones and lacks some. The data contain roughly 52,000 clones, about 91% of them seen just once; the ten biggest clones take up nearly 15%. The sample consisted of CD8+ T cells from blood (PBMCs), taken 24 months after the transplant. The receptors come from a human patient who received a combined kidney and bone marrow transplant. Part of the T cells may come from the graft donor. The CDR3 runs from the conserved cysteine through the conserved F or W. Each record gives: D gene, J gene, V gene, clone size, CDR3 DNA, CDR3 protein. A D gene is named only where the DNA matches it firmly. Clone size is not always given. Where it is, it says once, few, many or a class for expanded clones.

TRBD1 | TRBJ1-1 | TRBV4-2 | NA | TGTGCCAGCAGCTACCGGGACAGGCCTGAAGCTTTCTTT | CASSYRDRPEAFF
TRBD1 | TRBJ1-4 | TRBV9 | NA | TGTGCCAGCAGCGTAGGACAGGGGGTATATGAAAAACTGTTTTTT | CASSVGQGVYEKLFF
NA | TRBJ2-7 | TRBV19 | few | TGTGCCACCCTCTGGGGCGCCGAGCAGTACTTC | CATLWGAEQYF
NA | TRBJ2-3 | TRBV7-9 | NA | TGTGCCAGCAGCGCCCCAACGAGGGATACGCAGTATTTT | CASSAPTRDTQYF
TRBD2 | TRBJ2-1 | TRBV7-2 | NA | TGTGCCAGCAGCTTAGATCGCTTCGGCGGGAGGGCCCGTAGGAATGAGCAGTTCTTC | CASSLDRFGGRARRNEQFF
TRBD1 | TRBJ2-3 | TRBV19 | NA | TGTGCCAGTAGCACTGTGGACAGGGGAACAGATACGCAGTATTTT | CASSTVDRGTDTQYF
TRBD1 | TRBJ1-5 | TRBV5-3 | once | TGTGCCAGAAGCTCCGGGACAGGGGGCGAAAATAGCAATCAGCCCCAGCATTTT | CARSSGTGGENSNQPQHF
TRBD2 | TRBJ2-1 | TRBV5-1 | NA | TGCGCCAGCAGCTTGGGACTAGCTACGGATGAGCAGTTCTTC | CASSLGLATDEQFF
NA | TRBJ2-7 | TRBV15 | NA | TGTGCCACCAGCAGAGACATGGGACTCGAGAACTACTACGAGCGGTACTTC | CATSRDMGLENYYERYF
TRBD2 | TRBJ2-7 | TRBV11-3 | NA | TGTGCCAGCAGCTTAACCGGGACTATCTACGAGCAGTACTTC | CASSLTGTIYEQYF
TRBD2 | TRBJ2-1 | TRBV11-2 | NA | TGTGCCAGCAGACTAGCGGGGGGCATGTACAATGAGCAGTTCTTC | CASRLAGGMYNEQFF
NA | TRBJ2-2 | TRBV29-1 | NA | TGCAGCACCGAGGCCACCGGGGAGCTGTTTTTT | CSTEATGELFF
NA | TRBJ2-7 | TRBV4-1 | NA | TGCGCCAGCAGTCTTTCACAGGAGTACTCCTACGAGCAGTACTTC | CASSLSQEYSYEQYF
TRBD2 | TRBJ2-2 | TRBV9 | NA | TGTGCCAGCAGCGTAGCGGGGGGTTCGACCGGGGAGCTGTTTTTT | CASSVAGGSTGELFF
TRBD1 | TRBJ1-4 | TRBV7-9 | few | TGTGCCAGCTACATACAGGGGCCGGGGGAAAAACTGTTTTTT | CASYIQGPGEKLFF
TRBD1 | TRBJ2-3 | TRBV9 | NA | TGTGCCAGCACTTACAGGGGCGAGGACTCCACAGATACGCAGTATTTT | CASTYRGEDSTDTQYF
TRBD2 | TRBJ2-2 | TRBV28 | once | TGTGCCAGCAGTTGGCTAGCGGGAGCCACCGGGGAGCTGTTTTTT | CASSWLAGATGELFF
NA | TRBJ2-5 | TRBV4-3 | NA | TGCGCCAGCAGCACCTTCGTAGGACAAAGGTACCAAGAGACCCAGTACTTC | CASSTFVGQRYQETQYF
NA | TRBJ2-5 | TRBV2 | NA | TGTGCCAGCAGTGTGTGGGAGGCTTCGGGAGAGCAGTACTTC | CASSVWEASGEQYF
NA | TRBJ2-6 | TRBV19 | NA | TGTGCCAGTAGTACTGGGGGCCGCTCTGGGGCCAACGTCCTGACTTTC | CASSTGGRSGANVLTF
NA | TRBJ1-6 | TRBV10-3 | once | TGTGCCATCAGTGAGACTTATAATTCCCCCCTCCACTTT | CAISETYNSPLHF
NA | TRBJ1-6 | TRBV13 | NA | TGTGCCAGCAGCTTGGAGGGCCTAAGGAATTCCCCCCTCCACTTT | CASSLEGLRNSPLHF
TRBD1 | TRBJ1-5 | TRBV27 | NA | TGTGCCAGCAGTCCACCGACCCCGGGACAGGGGCACGATCAGCCCCAGCATTTT | CASSPPTPGQGHDQPQHF
TRBD1 | TRBJ1-1 | TRBV29-1 | NA | TGCAGCGCCAGACAGGGTATTGGAGCTTTCTTT | CSARQGIGAFF
NA | TRBJ2-1 | TRBV6-5 | NA | TGTGCCAGCAGCTCCTTTAATGAGCAGTTCTTC | CASSSFNEQFF
NA | TRBJ1-2 | TRBV20-1 | NA | TGCAGTGCTAGGTTAACTAGGAGCTACACCTTC | CSARLTRSYTF
NA | TRBJ2-1 | TRBV28 | NA | TGTGCCAGCAGTTTTCGGGGGACGTTAAATGAGCAGTTCTTC | CASSFRGTLNEQFF
NA | TRBJ2-2 | TRBV9 | NA | TGTGCCAGCAGCGCCCCCGTCGGGAACACCGGGGAGCTGTTTTTT | CASSAPVGNTGELFF
NA | TRBJ2-2 | TRBV9 | NA | TGTGCCAGCAGCGTACTTTCGACAGGGAACACCGGGGAGCTGTTTTTT | CASSVLSTGNTGELFF
TRBD2 | TRBJ2-7 | TRBV4-3 | NA | TGCGCCAGCAGCCATGGGACTACCTACGAGCAGTACTTC | CASSHGTTYEQYF
NA | TRBJ1-5 | TRBV21-1 | NA | TGTGCCAGCAGCAAAGTGAGAGGACAGGGGAAGGTAGATAGCAATCAGCCCCAGCATTTT | CASSKVRGQGKVDSNQPQHF
NA | TRBJ2-1 | TRBV4-1 | NA | TGCGCCAGCAGCCAAGTGGCGGACAATGAGCAGTTCTTC | CASSQVADNEQFF
TRBD2 | TRBJ2-7 | TRBV4-1 | NA | TGCGCCAGCAGCCAGACTAGCGGGCGCTACGAGCAGTACTTC | CASSQTSGRYEQYF
TRBD2 | TRBJ2-3 | TRBV7-6 | NA | TGTGCCAGCAGCTTAGCGAGTACTAGCGGGGGGCCATACACAGATACGCAGTATTTT | CASSLASTSGGPYTDTQYF
NA | TRBJ1-1 | TRBV11-3 | once | TGTGCCAGCAGCCTCAGGAGAGGGACTGAAGCTTTCTTT | CASSLRRGTEAFF
TRBD2 | TRBJ2-3 | TRBV25-1 | NA | TGTGCCAGCAGTGACTGGGGGCGGGGGGCCGACGCAGATACGCAGTATTTT | CASSDWGRGADADTQYF
TRBD2 | TRBJ2-7 | TRBV7-9 | NA | TGTGCCAGCAGCTATAGTCCGGGACTAGGGAACGAGCAGTACTTC | CASSYSPGLGNEQYF
TRBD1 | TRBJ2-5 | TRBV19 | NA | TGTGCCAGTAGTATAGGAGTAACAGGGGGTACAGAGACCCAGTACTTC | CASSIGVTGGTETQYF
NA | TRBJ2-7 | TRBV5-5 | NA | TGTGCCAGCAGCTTTCAGGGTGGATACGAGCAGTACTTC | CASSFQGGYEQYF
NA | TRBJ1-2 | TRBV7-9 | once | TGTGCCAGCAGCTTAGGTGGTGGCGGGGGAGTCGGCGGCTACACCTTC | CASSLGGGGGVGGYTF
TRBD1 | TRBJ2-7 | TRBV14 | NA | TGTGCCAGCAGCCGAGGTCGGGGACAGGGGTACGAGCAGTACTTC | CASSRGRGQGYEQYF
NA | TRBJ1-6 | TRBV9 | NA | TGTGCCAGCAGACCGGGACTGGATAATTCACCCCTCCACTTT | CASRPGLDNSPLHF
TRBD2 | TRBJ2-7 | TRBV4-1 | once | TGCGCCAGCAGCCAAGCTAGACTAGCGGAGGAGTACGAGCAGTACTTC | CASSQARLAEEYEQYF
TRBD1 | TRBJ1-1 | TRBV19 | NA | TGTGCCAGTAGTGCCGGGACAGGGGGCAACACTGAAGCTTTCTTT | CASSAGTGGNTEAFF
NA | TRBJ2-6 | TRBV19 | NA | TGTGCCGTTCGTCTATCCTCTGGGGCCAACGTCCTGACTTTC | CAVRLSSGANVLTF
NA | TRBJ1-5 | TRBV5-4 | NA | TGTGCCAGCAGCTTAAAAGGGAGTAATCAGCCCCAGCATTTT | CASSLKGSNQPQHF
NA | TRBJ2-2 | TRBV4-1 | NA | TGCGCCAGCAGCCAAGAGAGGTACGGGGAGCTGTTTTTT | CASSQERYGELFF
NA | TRBJ1-1 | TRBV14 | NA | TGTGCCAGCACCTATATCCAGGGCACTGAAGCTTTCTTT | CASTYIQGTEAFF